This TCR beta chain was captured by sequencing in a study of T cells after somatic rescue of genetic block. Sequenced by immunoSEQ multiplex PCR; TCRdb stores in-frame clones only, minus some. Found here are around 50,000 clones, approximately 96% of them singletons; the top ten hold approximately 0.073%. Input material: peripheral blood mononuclear cells (PBMCs). The TCR originated in a child less than two years old.

DNA for the CDR3: TGTGCCAGTAGTATTATAGGGAAAGACAGCCCTCTCCAGCCCCAGCATTTT. Its protein is CASSIIGKDSPLQPQHF. The chain couples TRBV19 to TRBJ1-5, with D possibly being TRBD1 (5 bases). Germline CDR1 and CDR2: LNHDA and SQIVND (reference sequence). V dropped 3 bases and J dropped 7 bases, with 22 bases sitting between them. The length of the CDR3 is 17 residues. Based on the CDR3 plus reference TRBV19 and TRBJ1-5, the full variable domain is DGGITQSPKYLFRKEGQNVTLSCEQNLNHDAMYWYRQDPGQGLRLIYYSQIVNDFQKGDIAEGYSVSREKKESFPLTVTSAQKNPTAFYLCASSIIGKDSPLQPQHFGDGTRLSIL.